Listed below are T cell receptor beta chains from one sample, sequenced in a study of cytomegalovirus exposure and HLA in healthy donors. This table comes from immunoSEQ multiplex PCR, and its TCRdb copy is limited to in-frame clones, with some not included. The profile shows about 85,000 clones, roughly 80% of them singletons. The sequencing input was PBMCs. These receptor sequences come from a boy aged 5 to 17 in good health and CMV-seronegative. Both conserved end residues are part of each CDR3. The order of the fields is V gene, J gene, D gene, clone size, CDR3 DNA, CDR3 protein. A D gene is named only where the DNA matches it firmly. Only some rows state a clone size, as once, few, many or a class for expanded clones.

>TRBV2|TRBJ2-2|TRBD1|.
TGTGCCAGCAGTGAACTCCAACAGGGGCCGAACACCGGGGAGCTGTTTTTT
CASSELQQGPNTGELFF
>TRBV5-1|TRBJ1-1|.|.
TGCGCCAGCAGCTTGGTTCCAGGGGAGACTGAAGCTTTCTTT
CASSLVPGETEAFF
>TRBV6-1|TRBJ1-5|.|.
TGTGCCAGCAGTCCCCCCGACAGGCAGGATCAGCCCCAGCATTTT
CASSPPDRQDQPQHF
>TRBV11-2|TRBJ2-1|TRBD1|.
TGTGCCAGCAGCGTCGACAGGGGTTCCTACAATGAGCAGTTCTTC
CASSVDRGSYNEQFF
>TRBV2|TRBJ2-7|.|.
TGTGCCAGCAGTGGCGGCTCCTACGAGCAGTACTTC
CASSGGSYEQYF
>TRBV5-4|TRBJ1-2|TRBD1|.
TGTGCCATCCCCCGGCGACAGGGGTCTGGCTACACCTTC
CAIPRRQGSGYTF
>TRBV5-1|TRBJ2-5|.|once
TGCGCCAGCAGCGGGCGGCAGGGGAAAGAGACCCAGTACTTC
CASSGRQGKETQYF
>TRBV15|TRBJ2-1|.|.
TGTGCCACCAGCAGCACAGTATTAGGGCAGTTCTTC
CATSSTVLGQFF
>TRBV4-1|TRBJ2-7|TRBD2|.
TGCGCCAGCAGCCAAGATCTGGCGGGGGGGCCCTACGAGCAGTACTTC
CASSQDLAGGPYEQYF
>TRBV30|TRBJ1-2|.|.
TGTGCCTGGAGTGAGATGAGGGGGGGAGATGGCTACACCTTC
CAWSEMRGGDGYTF
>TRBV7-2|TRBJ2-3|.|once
TGTGCCAGCAGCTCCGGGGGTGACATACGCGGGCAGTATTTT
CASSSGGDIRGQYF
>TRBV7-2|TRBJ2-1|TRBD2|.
TGTGCCAGCAGCTTGTGGACTAGCCAAGGGCAGTTCTTC
CASSLWTSQGQFF
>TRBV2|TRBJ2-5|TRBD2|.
TGTGCCAGCAGTGAAGAGGTTCGACTAGCGGGACTTCAAGAGACCCAGTACTTC
CASSEEVRLAGLQETQYF
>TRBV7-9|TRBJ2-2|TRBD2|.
TGTGCCAGCAGCTATCCCCGGGGGGGCCGGACCGGGGAGCTGTTTTTT
CASSYPRGGRTGELFF
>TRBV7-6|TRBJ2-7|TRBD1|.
TGTGCCAGCAGCTTGAACAGGGGGCGGTCAGTCTACGAGCAGTACTTC
CASSLNRGRSVYEQYF
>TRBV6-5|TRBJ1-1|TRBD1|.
TGTGCCAGCAGTTACCGCAGGGGGTCGGGCACTGAAGCTTTCTTT
CASSYRRGSGTEAFF
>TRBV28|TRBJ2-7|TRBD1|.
TGTGCCAGCAGTCGGTCAGGACAGGGCCCCGAGCAGTACTTC
CASSRSGQGPEQYF
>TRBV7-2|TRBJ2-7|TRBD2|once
TGTGCCAGCAGCTTAGGTTTCGCGGGGGGGACTTCCTACGAGCAGTACTTC
CASSLGFAGGTSYEQYF
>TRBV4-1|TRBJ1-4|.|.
TGCGCCAGCAGCCAAGTATTCCCAGGGATGGAGTCTAGTGAAAAACTGTTTTTT
CASSQVFPGMESSEKLFF
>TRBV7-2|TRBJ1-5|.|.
TGTGCCAGCAGCTTAGGCCAGGGGTATCAGCCCCAGCATTTT
CASSLGQGYQPQHF
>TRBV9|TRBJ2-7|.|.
TGTGCCAGCAGCTCAGGGGCGACTAACCGCCGCGAGCAGTACTTC
CASSSGATNRREQYF
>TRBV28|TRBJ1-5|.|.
TGTGCCAGCAGTCCGAGGGTTCAGCCCCAGCATTTT
CASSPRVQPQHF
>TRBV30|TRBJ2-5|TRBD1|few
TGTGCCTGGAGTCCCCGACAGGGGGAGACCCAGTACTTC
CAWSPRQGETQYF
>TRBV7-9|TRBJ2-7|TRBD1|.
TGTGCCAGCAGCTTACCTAAACAGGGGGCGATCGAATACGAGCAGTACTTC
CASSLPKQGAIEYEQYF
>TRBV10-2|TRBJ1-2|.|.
TGCGCCAGCAGTGAGAACAATTACTATGGCTACACCTTC
CASSENNYYGYTF
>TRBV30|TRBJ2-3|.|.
TGTGCCTGGAGTGTAGAGAGCGGAACGCAGTATTTT
CAWSVESGTQYF
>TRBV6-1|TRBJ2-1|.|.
TGTGCCAGCAGTGAAGCTGGCGGATACAATGAGCAGTTCTTC
CASSEAGGYNEQFF
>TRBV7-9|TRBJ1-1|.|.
TGTGCCAGCAGCTTAGTTGGCAGAATAAACACTGAAGCTTTCTTT
CASSLVGRINTEAFF
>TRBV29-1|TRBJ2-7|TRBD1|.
TGCAGCGTTGGAACAGGGGGCGCCGAGCAGTACTTC
CSVGTGGAEQYF
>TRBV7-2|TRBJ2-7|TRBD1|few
TGTGCCAGCAGCAACACCGGGACAGGGATCGAGCAGTACTTC
CASSNTGTGIEQYF
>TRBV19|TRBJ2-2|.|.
TGTGCCACCTCCGGGGGAGCCAACACCGGGGAGCTGTTTTTT
CATSGGANTGELFF
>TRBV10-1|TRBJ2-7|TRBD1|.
TGCGGGTTTGGACAGGGCAACTACGAGCAGTACTTC
CGFGQGNYEQYF
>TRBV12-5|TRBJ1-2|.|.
TGTGCTAGTGGTTTTTCTATGACGGGGGGGGTTTCCGGCTACACCTTC
CASGFSMTGGVSGYTF
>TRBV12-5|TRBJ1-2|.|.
TGTGCTAGTGGTCCTCTGGAGGATGGGGATGGCTACACCTTC
CASGPLEDGDGYTF
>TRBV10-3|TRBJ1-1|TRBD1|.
TGTGCCATCAGTGAGTTAGCCGGGACAGGTACTGAAGCTTTCTTT
CAISELAGTGTEAFF
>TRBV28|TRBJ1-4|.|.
TGTGCCAGCAGTTTGGCGGGGCAGGGAGGAGAAAAACTGTTTTTT
CASSLAGQGGEKLFF
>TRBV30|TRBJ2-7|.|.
TGTGCCTGGAGTGGCGACGGGACACCCGCCGAGCAGTACTTC
CAWSGDGTPAEQYF
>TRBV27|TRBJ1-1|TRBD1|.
TGTGCCAGCAGTCGACAGGGCTCGAACACTGAAGCTTTCTTT
CASSRQGSNTEAFF
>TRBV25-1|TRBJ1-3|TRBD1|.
TGTGCCAGCGGACAGGCGAGCTCTGGAAACACCATATATTTT
CASGQASSGNTIYF
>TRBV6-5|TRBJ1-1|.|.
TGTGCCAGCAGTTCAGGGCGGTACTCCACTGAAGCTTTCTTT
CASSSGRYSTEAFF
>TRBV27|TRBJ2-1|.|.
TGTGCCAGCAGCGCAGGGCCCAATGAGCAGTTCTTC
CASSAGPNEQFF
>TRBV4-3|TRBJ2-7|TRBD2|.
TGCGCCAGCAGCCAAGGGACTAGCGGGCTCTACGAGCAGTACTTC
CASSQGTSGLYEQYF
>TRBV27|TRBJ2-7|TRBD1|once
TGTGCCAGCAGCTTCTCCGGACAGGACTACGAGCAGTACTTC
CASSFSGQDYEQYF
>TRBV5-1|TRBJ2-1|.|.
TGCGCCAGCAGCTTTTCGGCGGGGAGTCTCTACAATGAGCAGTTCTTC
CASSFSAGSLYNEQFF
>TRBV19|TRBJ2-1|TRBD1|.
TGTGCCAGTAGGAGGGACAGGGTTGACAATGAGCAGTTCTTC
CASRRDRVDNEQFF
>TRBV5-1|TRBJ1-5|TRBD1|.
TGCGCCAGCAGCTTGACCGGGACAGGGAGCAATCAGCCCCAGCATTTT
CASSLTGTGSNQPQHF
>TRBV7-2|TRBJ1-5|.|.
TGTGCCAGCAGCCGAGGGGGGGGTCAGCCCCAGCATTTT
CASSRGGGQPQHF
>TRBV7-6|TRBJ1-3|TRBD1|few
TGTGCCAGCAGCTTACAAGGACAGGCTAGCTCTGGAAACACCATATATTTT
CASSLQGQASSGNTIYF
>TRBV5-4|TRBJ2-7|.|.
TGTGCCAGCAGCTTGGAAGATCGGGTTCTGGTCTTC
CASSLEDRVLVF
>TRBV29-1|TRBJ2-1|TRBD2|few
TGCAGTGCTGTAGGGGCTAGCGGCTACAATGAGCAGTTCTTC
CSAVGASGYNEQFF